In this sample, the clone carrying this TCR beta chain turned up many times. The antigen is undetermined. It was uncontrolled infection, other autoimmune disease, pregnancy or lactation that excluded patients. RNA transcripts yielded amplified TCR beta CDR3 regions. TCR CDR3 regions were first amplified by RT-PCR with HTBI primers. One entry per CDR3 protein results from TCRdb running MiXCR on the multiplex PCR reads. In the table there are around 350,000 distinct CDR3 sequences, approximately 19% of which are singletons. These data originate in a study of T cells in Graves' hyperthyroidism and ophthalmopathy. Study-wide results and limits: Most thyroid-expanded clonotypes above 0.001 were also found in blood.

The clonotype was recovered from a woman aged 18-29 years with Graves' hyperthyroidism. Sequences were obtained from blood.

The CDR3 loop reads CASYRDRNNLNTEAFF. The CDR3 nucleotides read TGTGCCAGTTACCGGGACAGAAATAATTTGAACACTGAAGCTTTCTTT. The chain employs TRBV6-1 and TRBJ1-1; the match to TRBD1 covers 7 bases. The CDR3 contains 16 residues. Trimming at V came to 9 bases and at J to 0 bases, leaving 13 bases not matched to a gene. The V gene's germline CDR1 is MNHNS and CDR2 SASEGT.